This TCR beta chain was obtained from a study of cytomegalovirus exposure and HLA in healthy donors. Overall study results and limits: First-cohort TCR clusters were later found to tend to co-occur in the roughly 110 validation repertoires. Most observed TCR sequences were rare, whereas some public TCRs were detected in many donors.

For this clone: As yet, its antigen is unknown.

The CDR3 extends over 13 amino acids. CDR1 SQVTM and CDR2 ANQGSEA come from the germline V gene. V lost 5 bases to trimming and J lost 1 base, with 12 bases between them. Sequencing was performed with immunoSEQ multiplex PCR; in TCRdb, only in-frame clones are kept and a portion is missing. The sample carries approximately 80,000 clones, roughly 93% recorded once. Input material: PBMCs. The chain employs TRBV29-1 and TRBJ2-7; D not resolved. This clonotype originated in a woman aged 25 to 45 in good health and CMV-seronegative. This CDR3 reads CSVIPQVSYEQYF. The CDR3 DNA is TGCAGCGTTATCCCGCAGGTATCCTACGAGCAGTACTTC.